Shown below are 32 T cell receptor beta chains from a single sample sequenced in a study of T cell repertoires in cytomegalovirus infection. In TCRdb, the reads were re-called with MiXCR into one record per CDR3 protein. There are about 110,000 distinct CDR3 sequences in the sample; 25% to 30% occur only once, and roughly 77% lies in the top ten. No antigen has been identified for these receptors. Source: CD8+ T cells from cultured PBMCs, taken from culture after CMV antigen stimulation. The source is a human donor in good health (CMV status not recorded). Some clones in this sample may be carry-over from other donors' samples.

The chain links TRBV20-1 to TRBJ2-1; 8 bases agree with TRBD2. Germline loops: CDR1 DFQATT, CDR2 SNEGSKA (reference sequence). This CDR3 has 13 residues. As DNA, the CDR3 is TGCAGCGACCGCCCCGGGGGGGCCAATGAGCAGTTCTTC. This sequence encodes CSDRPGGANEQFF.

The table lists this clonotype with a few counts. This chain joins TRBV19 and TRBJ1-1, with a possible D match to TRBD1 (5 bases). This CDR3 has 14 residues. Trimming stripped 3 bases from V and 3 bases from J, with 11 bases between. Germline CDR1 and CDR2: LNHDA and SQIVND (reference sequence). The CDR3 coding sequence is TGTGCCAGTAGTATCTGGGGGTTGGACACTGAAGCTTTCTTT. It encodes CASSIWGLDTEAFF.

V usage is TRBV4-1 and J usage is TRBJ2-5; unclear D gene. Germline values: CDR1 MGHRA, CDR2 YSYEKL. The CDR3 covers 15 residues. Trimming removed 3 bases from V and 4 bases from J, with 15 bases in between. The CDR3 DNA follows: TGCGCCAGCAGCCACGCTGAGAAGGGCCGAGAGACCCAGTACTTC. It codes for CASSHAEKGRETQYF.

This clonotype was seen many times. The gene calls are TRBV5-6 and TRBJ2-2; D gene ambiguous. The V gene lost 4 bases and the J gene lost 0 bases, with 10 bases spanning the gap. CDR3 length equals 15 residues. From germline, CDR1 is SGHDT and CDR2 YYEEEE. DNA for the CDR3: TGTGCCAGCAGCCTGTACCTTGCGAACACCGGGGAGCTGTTTTTT. Translated: CASSLYLANTGELFF.

The rearrangement joins TRBV12-3 or TRBV12-4 to TRBJ2-3; D might be TRBD1 or TRBD2, each matching 5 bases. The V end lost 4 bases, the J end lost 2 bases, and 13 bases lay between the germline ends. This CDR3 region has 15 residues. Written as DNA, the CDR3 is TGTGCCAGCAGTTCCGCGAGGGACCTCACAGATACGCAGTATTTT. It translates to CASSSARDLTDTQYF.

A word on this clonotype: A read error is possible here, since a much larger clone lies one base away. CDR3 residues: CASSLVEEVNLNQPQHF. As DNA, the CDR3 is TGTGCCAGCAGCTTAGTAGAGGAGGTGAACCTCAATCAGCCCCAGCATTTT. The chain links TRBV7-2 to TRBJ1-5, with no clear D. The CDR3 has 17 residues. Germline CDR1 reads SGHTA; CDR2 reads FQGNSA. The V gene lost 1 base and the J gene lost 3 bases, with 16 bases spanning the gap.

The V call is TRBV9, the J call TRBJ1-1, with TRBD1 matching 7 bases. CDR3 length: 15 residues. Germline loops: CDR1 SGDLS, CDR2 YYNGEE. The J segment lost 6 bases and the V segment lost 3 bases, leaving 11 bases of the junction unmatched. Written as DNA, the CDR3 is TGTGCCAGCAGCGCCCCAGGGGGAGGGAATTCTGAAGCTTTCTTT. Its protein is CASSAPGGGNSEAFF.

This clonotype was seen more than once but under ten times. The chain uses TRBV29-1 and TRBJ2-7; the match to TRBD2 covers 7 bases. J was trimmed by 1 base and V by 8 bases; bases with no gene match: 8. Germline loops: CDR1 SQVTM, CDR2 ANQGSEA. The CDR3 spans 13 residues. The CDR3 reads CSCREEGSYEQYF. Written as DNA, the CDR3 is TGCAGCTGTCGGGAGGAGGGATCCTACGAGCAGTACTTC.

The chain recombines TRBV19 with TRBJ1-1, with D perhaps TRBD1 (6 bases). V was clipped by 6 bases and J by 4 bases, with 12 bases between them. This CDR3 contains 13 residues. Germline V CDR1 and CDR2: LNHDA, SQIVND (reference sequence). The CDR3 DNA reads TGTGCCAGTAGCACAGGGTTCCGCACTGAAGCTTTCTTT. Its protein product is CASSTGFRTEAFF.

A note on this clonotype: A clone one base away is much larger, so this may be a read error. The chain couples TRBV7-9 to TRBJ2-7; a possible D gene is TRBD2 (6 bases). Trimming pared 5 bases from V and 5 bases from J, leaving 13 bases between. In germline, CDR1 is SEHNR, CDR2 FQNEAQ (reference sequence). The CDR3 is made up of 13 amino acids. The CDR3 DNA is TGTGCCAGCAGCCCCCCGGAGGGCCACGAGCAGTACTTC. Encoded protein: CASSPPEGHEQYF. The full variable domain, in which reference TRBV7-9 and TRBJ2-7 provide the parts outside the CDR3, is DTGVSQNPRHKITKRGQNVTFRCDPISEHNRLYWYRQTLGQGPEFLTYFQNEAQLEKSRLLSDRFSAERPKGSFSTLEIQRTEQGDSAMYLCASSPPEGHEQYFGPGTRLTVT.

The V and J genes are TRBV24-1 and TRBJ2-2; D uncertain. CDR1 is KGHDR and CDR2 is SFDVKD in the germline V gene. CDR3 length: 15 amino acids. V lost 9 bases and J lost 0, with 13 bases in between. The CDR3 region is CATHDGISNTGELFF. For the CDR3, the DNA is TGTGCCACCCACGATGGGATTTCGAACACCGGGGAGCTGTTTTTT.

V is TRBV27 and J is TRBJ2-1; 10 bases map to TRBD2. The CDR3 is made up of 16 amino acids. CDR1 MNHEY and CDR2 SMNVEV come from the germline V gene (reference sequence). V shed 5 bases and J 5 bases; nucleotides not matched to a gene: 9. CDR3 loop: CASSPIAGGGNNEQFF. In DNA, the CDR3 is TGTGCCAGCAGTCCCATAGCGGGAGGTGGGAACAATGAGCAGTTCTTC.

The chain uses TRBV20-1 and TRBJ1-2; no definite D call. Germline V gene lookup returns CDR1 DFQATT and CDR2 SNEGSKA (reference sequence). This CDR3 has 14 amino acids. V lost 0 bases to trimming and J lost 2 bases, with 10 bases between them. The DNA of the CDR3 is TGCAGTGCTAGAGAGAACCCAGGAAACTATGGCTACACCTTC. Its translation is CSARENPGNYGYTF.

This clonotype was seen once. The genes are TRBV2 and TRBJ2-3; 7 nucleotides line up with TRBD2. V dropped 1 base and J dropped 3; count of bases not matched to a gene: 4. Germline CDR1 SNHLY, CDR2 FYNNEI. This CDR3 is built from 15 residues. This CDR3 is CASSEGLADTDTQYF. CDR3 nucleotides: TGTGCCAGCAGTGAAGGTCTAGCGGATACAGATACGCAGTATTTT.

The V call is TRBV5-1, the J call TRBJ2-3; perhaps TRBD2 as D (5 bases). The CDR3 totals 13 residues. Trimming pared 2 bases from V and 2 bases from J, leaving 6 bases between. From germline, CDR1 is SGHRS and CDR2 YFSETQ. The CDR3 is CASSLADTDTQYF. Here the CDR3 DNA reads TGCGCCAGCAGCTTAGCGGACACAGATACGCAGTATTTT.

This chain connects TRBV27 to TRBJ2-5, with a tentative D call TRBD1 (5 bases). CDR1 is MNHEY and CDR2 is SMNVEV in the germline V gene (reference sequence). The V end lost 3 bases, the J end lost 0 bases, and 8 bases lay between the germline ends. The CDR3 contains 14 residues. In DNA form, the CDR3 reads TGTGCCAGCAGTTTGACAGCTTACCAAGAGACCCAGTACTTC. Its translation: CASSLTAYQETQYF.

This clonotype came up a few times. This sequence joins TRBV12-3 or TRBV12-4 and TRBJ2-1; 7 bases are shared with TRBD2. The CDR3 loop spans 14 amino acids. Unmatched junction bases numbered 5, after V lost 3 bases and J lost 6 bases. The CDR3 is CASSLWRGTNEQFF. The CDR3 DNA sequence: TGTGCCAGCAGTTTGTGGCGGGGGACCAATGAGCAGTTCTTC.

This clonotype was detected a few times. This sequence joins TRBV7-9 and TRBJ2-3; no definite D call. V was cut by 3 bases and J by 1 base, with 8 bases left in between. Germline-derived CDR1 and CDR2 are SEHNR and FQNEAQ (reference sequence). The CDR3 has 14 residues. The CDR3 spells CASSLMGRTDTQYF. The CDR3 DNA reads as TGTGCCAGCAGCTTGATGGGTCGCACAGATACGCAGTATTTT.

This clonotype showed up just a few times. This chain connects TRBV12-3 or TRBV12-4 to TRBJ2-1; D is possibly TRBD1 (6 bases). The CDR3 has 12 residues. The V end was cut by 7 bases, the J end by 8 bases, with 12 bases between. CDR3 in DNA: TGTGCCAGCAAGGGGGTTTACCATGAGCAGTTCTTC. It encodes CASKGVYHEQFF.

The gene calls are TRBV12-3 or TRBV12-4 and TRBJ2-2; D tentatively reads TRBD1 or TRBD2 (5 bases each). CDR3 length: 11 amino acids. The germline V and J ends were trimmed by 8 bases and 7 bases, with 8 bases remaining between them. CDR3 amino acids: CASGGHGELFF. In nucleotides, the CDR3 is TGTGCCAGCGGGGGTCACGGGGAGCTGTTTTTT.

J is TRBJ1-5 and V is TRBV20-1; D possibly corresponds to TRBD1 (5 bases). V was clipped by 5 bases and J by 5 bases, with 19 bases between them. The CDR3 totals 15 residues. Germline V CDR1 and CDR2: DFQATT, SNEGSKA (reference sequence). The CDR3 nucleotides are TGCAGTGCTGGAGCTTCCGTGGGGCCCGATCAGCCCCAGCATTTT. Translating gives CSAGASVGPDQPQHF.

In this sample, this clonotype turned up a few times. The rearrangement links TRBV5-4 to TRBJ2-1; TRBD2 agrees at 7 bases. Trimming took 2 bases from V and 10 from J; bases not matched to a gene: 3. The CDR3 length is 12 residues. Germline V gene data show CDR1 as SGHNT and CDR2 as YYREEE (reference sequence). The CDR3 protein is CASSLGLEEQFF. The DNA for the CDR3 is TGTGCCAGCAGCTTAGGACTAGAGGAGCAGTTCTTC.

V gene TRBV7-6 combines with J gene TRBJ1-1; no firm D call. Trimming left V 5 bases short and J 1 base short, with 8 bases between. Germline V gene sequence: CDR1 SGHVS, CDR2 FNYEAQ. The CDR3 is 13 residues long. This chain's CDR3 is CASSRLKNTEAFF. In DNA, the CDR3 is TGTGCCAGCAGCCGTCTCAAGAACACTGAAGCTTTCTTT.

Ten or more counts support this clonotype. V usage is TRBV5-6 and J usage is TRBJ2-7; the match to TRBD1 covers 9 bases. V dropped 4 bases and J dropped 4; count of bases not matched to a gene: 9. The CDR3 contains 15 residues. Germline-derived CDR1 and CDR2 are SGHDT and YYEEEE. CDR3 DNA: TGTGCCAGCAGCGGGACCGGGACAGGGTATTACGAGCAGTACTTC. This codes for CASSGTGTGYYEQYF. Together with reference TRBV5-6 and TRBJ2-7, the CDR3 gives the full variable domain: DAGVTQSPTHLIKTRGQQVTLRCSPKSGHDTVSWYQQALGQGPQFIFQYYEEEERQRGNFPDRFSGHQFPNYSSELNVNALLLGDSALYLCASSGTGTGYYEQYFGPGTRLTVT.

The chain is built from TRBV19 and TRBJ2-7; D is unclear. V lost 6 bases to trimming and J lost 3 bases, with 12 bases between them. From germline, CDR1 is LNHDA and CDR2 SQIVND (reference sequence). The length of the CDR3 is 13 residues. CDR3 DNA: TGTGCCAGTAGGACGAACGGCCGCTACGAGCAGTACTTC. Encoded protein: CASRTNGRYEQYF.

The chain carries TRBV10-3 and TRBJ1-6; D remains unclear. Germline values: CDR1 ENHRY, CDR2 SYGVKD. This CDR3 comprises 13 residues. Trimming took off 3 bases at V and 5 bases at J, with 5 bases between the two ends. The CDR3 coding sequence is TGTGCCATCAGTGACATCGATAATTCACCCCTCCACTTT. Protein: CAISDIDNSPLHF.

The V gene is TRBV15, the J gene TRBJ2-5; 10 bases align to TRBD1. The germline CDR1 and CDR2 sequences are LNHNV and YYDKDF (reference sequence). CDR3 size: 16 residues. With V trimmed by 0 bases and J by 3 bases, 4 bases remained unmatched. CDR3 in amino acids: CATSRERGTGEETQYF. The CDR3 DNA sequence: TGTGCCACCAGCAGAGAGAGGGGGACAGGGGAAGAGACCCAGTACTTC.

The chain combines TRBV19 with TRBJ2-7, with 11 nucleotides matching TRBD2. The V and J ends lost 1 base and 0 bases, in that order; junction bases with no gene match: 2. The V gene's germline CDR1 is LNHDA and CDR2 SQIVND (reference sequence). The CDR3 is 16 residues long. CDR3 in DNA: TGTGCCAGTAGTATAGCTAGCGGGGGGTACTCCTACGAGCAGTACTTC. It translates to CASSIASGGYSYEQYF.

This clonotype has only a few counts. The rearrangement links TRBV11-2 to TRBJ2-5; D call uncertain. The ends were cut back, 1 base at V and 5 bases at J, with 8 bases in the middle. CDR3 length: 13 amino acids. Per the germline V gene, CDR1 is SGHAT and CDR2 is FQNNGV. DNA for the CDR3: TGTGCCAGCAGCTTAGGCCCCCGGGAGACCCAGTACTTC. Protein product: CASSLGPRETQYF.

The sample holds many counts of this clonotype. The chain couples TRBV7-8 to TRBJ2-3; 8 bases line up with TRBD1. Unmatched junction bases numbered 17, after V lost 7 bases and J lost 5 bases. The germline gives CDR1 SGHVS, CDR2 FQNEAQ. The CDR3 is 17 residues long. The DNA for the CDR3 is TGTGCCAGCACCAACTGGGGCCCAGGGGGCTTTCGAGATACGCAGTATTTT. Translation gives CASTNWGPGGFRDTQYF. Variable domain in full (rest from reference TRBV7-8 and TRBJ2-3): GAGVSQSPRYKVAKRGQDVALRCDPISGHVSLFWYQQALGQGPEFLTYFQNEAQLDKSGLPSDRFFAERPEGSVSTLKIQRTQQEDSAVYLCASTNWGPGGFRDTQYFGPGTRLTVL.

The chain combines TRBV19 with TRBJ2-1; 10 positions match TRBD2. The CDR3 is 16 residues long. Per germline, CDR1 LNHDA and CDR2 SQIVND (reference sequence). J gave up 9 bases and V 1 base, and 9 bases lay outside the gene matches. CDR3: CASSIASAGGLGEQFF. The CDR3 DNA is TGTGCCAGTAGTATAGCCTCAGCGGGGGGGCTGGGTGAGCAGTTCTTC.

J is TRBJ1-3 and V is TRBV10-3, with 8 bases matching TRBD1. With 5 bases clipped from V and 0 bases from J, the junction kept 6 bases outside the gene matches. CDR3 length: 16 residues. The germline CDR1 and CDR2 sequences are ENHRY and SYGVKD. CDR3 amino acids: CAISPGQVFSGNTIYF. The CDR3 nucleotides are TGTGCCATCAGTCCGGGACAGGTGTTCTCTGGAAACACCATATATTTT.